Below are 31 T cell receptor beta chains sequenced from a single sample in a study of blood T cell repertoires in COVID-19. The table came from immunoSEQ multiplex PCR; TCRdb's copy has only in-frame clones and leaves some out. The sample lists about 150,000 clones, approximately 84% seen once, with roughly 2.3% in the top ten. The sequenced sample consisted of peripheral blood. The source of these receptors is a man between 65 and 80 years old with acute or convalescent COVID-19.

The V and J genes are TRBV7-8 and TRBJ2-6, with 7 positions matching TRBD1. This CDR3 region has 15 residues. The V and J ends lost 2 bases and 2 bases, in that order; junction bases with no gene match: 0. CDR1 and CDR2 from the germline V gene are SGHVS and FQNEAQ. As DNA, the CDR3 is TGTGCCAGCAGCTTAAGGGGGCCTGGGGCCAACGTCCTGACTTTC. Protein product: CASSLRGPGANVLTF.

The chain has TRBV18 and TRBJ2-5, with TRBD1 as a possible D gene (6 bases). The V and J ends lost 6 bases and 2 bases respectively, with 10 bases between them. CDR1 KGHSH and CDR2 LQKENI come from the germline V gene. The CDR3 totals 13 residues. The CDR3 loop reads CASSTGHQETQYF. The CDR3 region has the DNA TGTGCCAGCTCGACGGGACATCAAGAGACCCAGTACTTC.

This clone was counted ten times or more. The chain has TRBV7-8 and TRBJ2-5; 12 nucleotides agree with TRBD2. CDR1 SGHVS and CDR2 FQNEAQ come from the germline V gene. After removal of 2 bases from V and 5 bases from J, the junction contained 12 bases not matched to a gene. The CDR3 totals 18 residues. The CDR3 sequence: CASSLSPASGRVRETQYF. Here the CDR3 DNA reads TGTGCCAGCAGCTTATCCCCGGCTAGCGGGAGGGTGAGGGAGACCCAGTACTTC.

This CDR3 reads CASIPPGWDTIYF. The DNA for the CDR3 is TGTGCCAGTATCCCGCCGGGATGGGACACCATATATTTT. The genes are TRBV19 and TRBJ1-3, with D uncertain. The V end lost 7 bases, the J end lost 8 bases, and 15 bases lay between the germline ends. In germline, CDR1 is LNHDA, CDR2 SQIVND (reference sequence). The CDR3 contains 13 residues.

The CDR3 DNA reads as TGTGCTTCGCGGGGAGACAACAATGAGCAGTTCTTC. This translates into CASRGDNNEQFF. The chain couples TRBV7-9 to TRBJ2-1; tentative D call: TRBD2 (6 bases). Per the germline V gene, CDR1 is SEHNR and CDR2 is FQNEAQ (reference sequence). CDR3 length equals 12 residues. The full variable domain, completed using reference TRBV7-9 and TRBJ2-1, is DTGVSQNPRHKITKRGQNVTFRCDPISEHNRLYWYRQTLGQGPEFLTYFQNEAQLEKSRLLSDRFSAERPKGSFSTLEIQRTEQGDSAMYLCASRGDNNEQFFGPGTRLTVL.

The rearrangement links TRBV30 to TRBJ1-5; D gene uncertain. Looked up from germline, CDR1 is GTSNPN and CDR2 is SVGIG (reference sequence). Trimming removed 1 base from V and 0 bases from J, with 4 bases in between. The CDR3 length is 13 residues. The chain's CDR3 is CAWSGDSNQPQHF. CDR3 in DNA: TGTGCCTGGAGTGGAGATAGCAATCAGCCCCAGCATTTT.

The CDR3 bases are TGTGCCAGCAGCTCAAGGACTAGCGGGGGGAGGGATCCCCAGTACTTC. This encodes CASSSRTSGGRDPQYF. The chain employs TRBV7-8 and TRBJ2-5; 14 nucleotides agree with TRBD2. Per the germline V gene, CDR1 is SGHVS and CDR2 is FQNEAQ. The CDR3 is made up of 16 amino acids. Germline trimming cut 4 bases from V and 9 bases from J; bases unmatched to any gene: 10.

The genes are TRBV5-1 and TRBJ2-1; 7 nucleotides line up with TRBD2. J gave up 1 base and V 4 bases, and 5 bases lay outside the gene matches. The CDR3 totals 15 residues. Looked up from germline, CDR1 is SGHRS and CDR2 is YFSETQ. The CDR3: CASSRSGESYNEQFF. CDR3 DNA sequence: TGCGCCAGCAGCCGCAGCGGGGAGTCCTACAATGAGCAGTTCTTC.

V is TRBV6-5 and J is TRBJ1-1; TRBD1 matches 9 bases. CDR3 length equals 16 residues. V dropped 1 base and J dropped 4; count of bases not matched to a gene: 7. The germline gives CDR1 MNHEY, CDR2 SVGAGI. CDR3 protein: CASSYWGPGQGTEAFF. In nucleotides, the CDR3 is TGTGCCAGCAGTTACTGGGGGCCGGGACAGGGCACTGAAGCTTTCTTT.

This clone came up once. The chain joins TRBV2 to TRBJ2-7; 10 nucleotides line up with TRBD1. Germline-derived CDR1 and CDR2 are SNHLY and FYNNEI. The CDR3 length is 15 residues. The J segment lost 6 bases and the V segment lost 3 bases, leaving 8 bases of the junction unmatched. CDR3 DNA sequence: TGTGCCAGCAGTGAGCGGGGGACAGGGGTCTCCGAGCAGTACTTC. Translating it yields CASSERGTGVSEQYF.

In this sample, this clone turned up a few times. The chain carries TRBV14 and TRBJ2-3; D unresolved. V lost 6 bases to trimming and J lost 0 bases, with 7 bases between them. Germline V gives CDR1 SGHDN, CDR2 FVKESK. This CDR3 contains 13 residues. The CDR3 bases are TGTGCCAGCAGGCCAACTAGCACAGATACGCAGTATTTT. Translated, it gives CASRPTSTDTQYF.

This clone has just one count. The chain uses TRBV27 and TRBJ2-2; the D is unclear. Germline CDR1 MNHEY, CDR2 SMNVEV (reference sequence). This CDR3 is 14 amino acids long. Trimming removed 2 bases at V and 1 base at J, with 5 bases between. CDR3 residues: CASSLQLNTGELFF. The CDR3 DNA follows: TGTGCCAGCAGTTTACAACTGAACACCGGGGAGCTGTTTTTT.

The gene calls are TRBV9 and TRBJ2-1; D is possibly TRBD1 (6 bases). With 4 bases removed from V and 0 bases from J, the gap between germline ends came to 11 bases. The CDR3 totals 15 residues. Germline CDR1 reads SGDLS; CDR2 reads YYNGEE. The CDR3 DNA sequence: TGTGCCAGCAGCCCTGGACAGTACTCCTACAATGAGCAGTTCTTC. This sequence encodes CASSPGQYSYNEQFF. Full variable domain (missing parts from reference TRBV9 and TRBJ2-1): DSGVTQTPKHLITATGQRVTLRCSPRSGDLSVYWYQQSLDQGLQFLIQYYNGEERAKGNILERFSAQQFPDLHSELNLSSLELGDSALYFCASSPGQYSYNEQFFGPGTRLTVL.

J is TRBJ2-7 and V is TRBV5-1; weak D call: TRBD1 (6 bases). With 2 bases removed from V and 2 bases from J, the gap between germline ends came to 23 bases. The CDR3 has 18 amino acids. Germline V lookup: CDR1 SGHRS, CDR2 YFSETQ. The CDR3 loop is CASSLSIQTGTLTYEQYF. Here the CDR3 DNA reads TGCGCCAGCAGCTTATCGATCCAAACCGGGACATTAACCTACGAGCAGTACTTC.

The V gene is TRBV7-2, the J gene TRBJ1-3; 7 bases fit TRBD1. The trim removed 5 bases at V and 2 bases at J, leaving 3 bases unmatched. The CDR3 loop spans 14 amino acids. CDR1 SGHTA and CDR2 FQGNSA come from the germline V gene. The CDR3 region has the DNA TGTGCCAGCAGCCATACAGGGGCTGGAAACACCATATATTTT. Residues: CASSHTGAGNTIYF.

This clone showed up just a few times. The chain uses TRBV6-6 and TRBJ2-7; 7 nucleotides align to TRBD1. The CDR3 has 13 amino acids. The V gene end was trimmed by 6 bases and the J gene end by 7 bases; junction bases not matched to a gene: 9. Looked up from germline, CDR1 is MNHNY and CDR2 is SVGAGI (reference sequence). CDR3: CASREQGPGEQYF. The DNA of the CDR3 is TGTGCCAGCAGAGAACAGGGGCCCGGGGAGCAGTACTTC.

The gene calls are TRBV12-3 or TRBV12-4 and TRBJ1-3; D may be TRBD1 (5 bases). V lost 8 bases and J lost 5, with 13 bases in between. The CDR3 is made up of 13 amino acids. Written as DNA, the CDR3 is TGTGCCAGCGGGGGGAATACCCGAAACACCATATATTTT. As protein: CASGGNTRNTIYF.

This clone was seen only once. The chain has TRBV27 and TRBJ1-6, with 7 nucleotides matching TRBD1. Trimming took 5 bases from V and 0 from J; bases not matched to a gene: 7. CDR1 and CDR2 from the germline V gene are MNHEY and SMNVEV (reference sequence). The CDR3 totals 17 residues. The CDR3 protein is CASSPTTGSSYNSPLHF. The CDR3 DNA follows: TGTGCCAGCAGTCCCACGACAGGGAGCTCCTATAATTCACCCCTCCACTTT.

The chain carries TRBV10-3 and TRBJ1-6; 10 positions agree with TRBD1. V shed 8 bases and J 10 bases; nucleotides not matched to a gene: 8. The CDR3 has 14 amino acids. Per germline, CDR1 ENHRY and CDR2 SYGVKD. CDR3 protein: CAIPAGTGVSPLHF. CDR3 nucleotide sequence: TGTGCCATCCCCGCCGGGACAGGGGTATCACCCCTCCACTTT.

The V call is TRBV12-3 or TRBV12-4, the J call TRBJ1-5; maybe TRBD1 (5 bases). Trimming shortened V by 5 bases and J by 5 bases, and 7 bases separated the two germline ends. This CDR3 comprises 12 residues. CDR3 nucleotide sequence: TGTGCCAGCAGTGCCAGGGATCAGCCCCAGCATTTT. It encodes CASSARDQPQHF.

The CDR3 loop reads CASSAGGRQPQHF. CDR3 sequence (DNA): TGTGCCAGTAGTGCGGGTGGGCGTCAGCCCCAGCATTTT. The chain couples TRBV19 to TRBJ1-5; D call uncertain. V lost 5 bases to trimming and J lost 6 bases, with 11 bases between them. Germline CDR1 is LNHDA and CDR2 is SQIVND (reference sequence). This CDR3 comprises 13 residues.

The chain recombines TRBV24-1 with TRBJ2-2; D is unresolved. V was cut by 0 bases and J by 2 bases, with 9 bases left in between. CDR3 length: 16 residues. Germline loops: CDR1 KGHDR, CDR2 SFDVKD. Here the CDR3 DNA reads TGTGCCACCAGTGATTTGGAGCAGGTTAACACCGGGGAGCTGTTTTTT. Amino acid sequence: CATSDLEQVNTGELFF.

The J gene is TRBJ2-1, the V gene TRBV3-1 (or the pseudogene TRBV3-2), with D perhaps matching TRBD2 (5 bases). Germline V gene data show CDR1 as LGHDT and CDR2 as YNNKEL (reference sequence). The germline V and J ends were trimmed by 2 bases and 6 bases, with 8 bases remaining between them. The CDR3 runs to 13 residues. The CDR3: CASSQLTSNEQFF. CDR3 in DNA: TGTGCCAGCAGCCAACTAACTAGCAATGAGCAGTTCTTC.

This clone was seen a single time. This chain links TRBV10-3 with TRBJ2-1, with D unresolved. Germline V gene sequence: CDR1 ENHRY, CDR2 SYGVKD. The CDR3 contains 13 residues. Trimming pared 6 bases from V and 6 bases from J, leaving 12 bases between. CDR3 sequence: CAIRSRTGNEQFF. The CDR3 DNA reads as TGTGCCATCAGGTCCAGAACGGGCAATGAGCAGTTCTTC.

The CDR3 nucleotides read TGTGCCATCAGGACGGACAGGGTCCGAACAGCTTACAATGAGCAGTTCTTC. It codes for CAIRTDRVRTAYNEQFF. The chain joins TRBV10-3 to TRBJ2-1; TRBD1 matches at 8 bases. After removal of 6 bases from V and 4 bases from J, the junction contained 14 bases not matched to a gene. The germline V gene encodes CDR1 ENHRY and CDR2 SYGVKD. The CDR3 spans 17 residues.

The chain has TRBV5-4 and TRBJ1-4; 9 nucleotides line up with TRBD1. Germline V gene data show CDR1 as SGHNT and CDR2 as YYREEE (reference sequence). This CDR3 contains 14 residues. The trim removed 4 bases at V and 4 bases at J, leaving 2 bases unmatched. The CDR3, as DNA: TGTGCCAGCAGCATGGGACAGGGTAATGAAAAACTGTTTTTT. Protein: CASSMGQGNEKLFF.

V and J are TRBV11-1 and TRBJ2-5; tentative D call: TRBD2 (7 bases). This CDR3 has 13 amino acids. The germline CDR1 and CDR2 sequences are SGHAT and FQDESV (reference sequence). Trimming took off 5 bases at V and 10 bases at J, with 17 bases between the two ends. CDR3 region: CASSPAGGGDQYF. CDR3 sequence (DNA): TGTGCCAGCAGCCCCGCGGGCGGGGGCGACCAGTACTTC.

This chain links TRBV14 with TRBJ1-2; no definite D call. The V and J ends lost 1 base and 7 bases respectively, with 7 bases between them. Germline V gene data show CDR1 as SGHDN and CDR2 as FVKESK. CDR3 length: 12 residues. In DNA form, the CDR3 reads TGTGCCAGCAGCCAAGCTACCGTTGGCTACACCTTC. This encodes CASSQATVGYTF.

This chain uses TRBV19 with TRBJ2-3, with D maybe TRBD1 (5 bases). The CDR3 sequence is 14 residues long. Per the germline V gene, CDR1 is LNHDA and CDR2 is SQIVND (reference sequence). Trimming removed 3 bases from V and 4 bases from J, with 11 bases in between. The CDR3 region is CASSITGRADTQYF. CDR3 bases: TGTGCCAGTAGTATTACAGGCCGGGCAGATACGCAGTATTTT. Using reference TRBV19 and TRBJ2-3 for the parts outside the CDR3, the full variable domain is DGGITQSPKYLFRKEGQNVTLSCEQNLNHDAMYWYRQDPGQGLRLIYYSQIVNDFQKGDIAEGYSVSREKKESFPLTVTSAQKNPTAFYLCASSITGRADTQYFGPGTRLTVL.

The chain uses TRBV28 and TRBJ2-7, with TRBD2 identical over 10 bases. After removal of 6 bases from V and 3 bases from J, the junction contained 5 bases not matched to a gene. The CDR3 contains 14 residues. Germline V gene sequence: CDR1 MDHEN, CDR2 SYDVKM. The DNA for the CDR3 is TGTGCCAGCAGAAGGACTAGCGGAATCTACGAGCAGTACTTC. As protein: CASRRTSGIYEQYF.

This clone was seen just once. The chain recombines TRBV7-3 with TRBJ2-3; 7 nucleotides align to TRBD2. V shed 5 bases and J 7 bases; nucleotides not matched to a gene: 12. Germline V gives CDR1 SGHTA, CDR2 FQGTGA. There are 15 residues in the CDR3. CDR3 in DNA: TGTGCCAGCAGCCTCGCTAGCGGACCCACTCATACGCAGTATTTT. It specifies CASSLASGPTHTQYF.